This TCR beta chain was sequenced in a study of T cells in tumors after PD-1 blockade. Study information: Some patients also took daily vismodegib 150 mg during anti-PD-1 treatment.

The table came from immunoSEQ multiplex PCR; TCRdb's copy has only in-frame clones and leaves some out. The table records roughly 33,000 clones, roughly 73% of them present only once. This CDR3 comprises 14 residues. The sequenced sample was PBMCs, obtained before anti-PD-1 treatment. The rearrangement uses TRBV21-1 and TRBJ1-1; the table's D call, TRBD1, was not checked against the DNA. TRBV21-1 counts as a pseudogene. This TCR was recovered from a human donor with basal cell carcinoma. CDR3 sequence reads: CASSKEGVVTEAFF. The DNA of the CDR3 is TGTGCCAGCAGCAAAGAGGGGGTAGTAACTGAAGCTTTCTTT.